This T cell receptor beta chain appears in the sequencing data of a study of human T cells and chemical hapten exposure. Stated time point: patch test 2, 6 weeks after DPC sensitization. Treatment denoted: therapeutic diphenylcyclopropenone sensitization with weekly scalp DPC. One entry per CDR3 protein results from TCRdb running MiXCR on the RACE reads. The sample carries 40,000 to 45,000 distinct CDR3 sequences, 8.9% recorded once. There are 14 residues in the CDR3. V lost 6 bases and J lost 3; bases outside the gene matches: 6. Looked up from germline, CDR1 is SQVTM and CDR2 is ANQGSEA. This clonotype is labeled as medium-sized.

This receptor was taken from a woman in her forties with alopecia areata. Some clones in this sample may be carry-over from other donors' samples. The rearrangement joins TRBV29-1 to TRBJ2-3; 10 bases are shared with TRBD2. This specimen consisted of whole blood, obtained in connection with sensitization to the hapten diphenylcyclopropenone (DPC). The CDR3 is CSVVLAGATDTQYF. The CDR3 DNA reads TGCAGCGTCGTTCTAGCGGGGGCGACAGATACGCAGTATTTT.